One TCR beta chain is described in this entry. Antigen: not known. This CDR3 contains 14 residues. The germline gives CDR1 MDHEN, CDR2 SYDVKM. Trimming at V came to 3 bases and at J to 5 bases, leaving 4 bases not matched to a gene. This sample was taken from a study of cytomegalovirus exposure and HLA in healthy donors. On the study more broadly: A subsequent analysis reported that the 95 to 150 validation repertoires were produced on the same platform that had also been used for the 666 first-cohort repertoires. Findings and caveats of the study: Cytomegalovirus association was listed for about 180 TCR beta chains. Reports described diagnosis of cytomegalovirus status by the classifier as highly specific and sensitive.

Here immunoSEQ multiplex PCR was the method, and the copy in TCRdb shows in-frame clones only, minus some. The table has 280,000 or so clones, roughly 90% seen once. The specimen sequenced was PBMCs. The source of this sequence is a woman in her late teens or twenties in good health and CMV-seronegative. The genes are TRBV28 and TRBJ2-7; TRBD2 matches at 10 bases. The CDR3 sequence is CASSFLGTSDEQYF. CDR3 sequence (DNA): TGTGCCAGCAGTTTCTTAGGGACTAGCGACGAGCAGTACTTC.